Below are 3 T cell receptor beta chains sequenced from a single sample in a study of T-cell reconstitution after alpha-beta-depleted transplantation in children. Unique molecular identifiers tagged the TCRbeta library. TCRdb recomputed calls from the PCR reads with MiXCR, one row per CDR3 protein. This sample has around 600,000 distinct CDR3 sequences, with roughly 10% found just once. The sequencing here drew on PBMCs from the stem cell graft donor, taken from the stem cell graft. These receptors all come from a human donor who donated a stem cell graft to a child with acute myeloid leukemia.

This clonotype was picked up a small number of times. The J gene is TRBJ2-3, the V gene TRBV5-1; tentative D call: TRBD2 (5 bases). The CDR3 consists of 14 residues. V dropped 0 bases and J dropped 2 bases, with 7 bases sitting between them. Per the germline V gene, CDR1 is SGHRS and CDR2 is YFSETQ. Here the CDR3 reads CASSLDLATDTQYF. In DNA form, the CDR3 reads TGCGCCAGCAGCTTGGATCTAGCCACAGATACGCAGTATTTT.

The chain combines TRBV27 with TRBJ2-7; 10 nucleotides match TRBD1. Unmatched junction bases numbered 5, after V lost 2 bases and J lost 7 bases. The CDR3 is made up of 14 amino acids. Germline CDR1 and CDR2: MNHEY and SMNVEV (reference sequence). In DNA, the CDR3 is TGTGCCAGCAGTTTAAGGGGGGACAGGGGAGAGCAGTACTTC. This gives the protein CASSLRGDRGEQYF.

This clonotype has only a few counts. The V and J genes are TRBV2 and TRBJ2-5, with 7 nucleotides matching TRBD1. Losses at the gene ends were 6 bases for V and 5 bases for J; bases not matched to a gene: 6. The germline gives CDR1 SNHLY, CDR2 FYNNEI. There are 13 residues in the CDR3. The DNA of the CDR3 is TGTGCCAGCAGCCGGGACAGTGGCGAGACCCAGTACTTC. It encodes CASSRDSGETQYF.